This entry features one T cell receptor (beta chain) sequence. Its target antigen remains unknown. Per-base qualities were not stored, and no clone one base away is much larger. The sample is drawn from a study of response to subunit inactivated influenza vaccine (dated by TCRdb to 2016 to 2019). Study-wide context: The study used deep quantitative T cell receptor repertoire profiling to track responses to a trivalent subunit inactivated influenza vaccine. Overall results and qualifications from the work: The authors proposed that each seasonal influenza vaccination may bring in only a limited number of new T cells.

Between the V and J ends, shortened by 5 bases and 1 base respectively, the junction contains 8 bases. From the germline V gene, CDR1 is SGHTA and CDR2 is FQGNSA. The CDR3 numbers 13 residues from cysteine through phenylalanine. Kept here is only the CDR3 DNA, which spans 39 bases and is read in frame from base 1. To prepare the library, RT-PCR was applied. Instrument on record: Illumina HiSeq 2500. TCRdb trimmed the raw reads at Q25, called clones with MiXCR and kept productive beta chains. Every entry covers one CDR3 protein and lists the most common genes and DNA from its rows. Across this sample there are around 850,000 distinct CDR3 sequences, with around 20% seen only once. Under 13% of the sample goes to the ten largest clones.

The chain employs TRBV7-2 and TRBJ2-5; perhaps TRBD2 is the D gene, with 5 bases matching. Source: PBMCs from blood, taken around 5 days after vaccination. The source of this sequence is a man aged 45 to 65 who received an inactivated influenza vaccine. Donor details come from another sample of the same person, matched by shared clones. The nucleotide sequence is given as TGTGCCAGCAGCCGGACTCGCCAAGAGACCCAGTACTTC. Translated, it reads CASSRTRQETQYF. When the CDR3 is completed using the reference TRBV7-2 and TRBJ2-5 genes on either side, the full variable domain is GAGVSQSPSNKVTEKGKDVELRCDPISGHTALYWYRQSLGQGLEFLIYFQGNSAPDKSGLPSDRFSAERTGGSVSTLTIQRTQQEDSAVYLCASSRTRQETQYFGPGTRLLVL.